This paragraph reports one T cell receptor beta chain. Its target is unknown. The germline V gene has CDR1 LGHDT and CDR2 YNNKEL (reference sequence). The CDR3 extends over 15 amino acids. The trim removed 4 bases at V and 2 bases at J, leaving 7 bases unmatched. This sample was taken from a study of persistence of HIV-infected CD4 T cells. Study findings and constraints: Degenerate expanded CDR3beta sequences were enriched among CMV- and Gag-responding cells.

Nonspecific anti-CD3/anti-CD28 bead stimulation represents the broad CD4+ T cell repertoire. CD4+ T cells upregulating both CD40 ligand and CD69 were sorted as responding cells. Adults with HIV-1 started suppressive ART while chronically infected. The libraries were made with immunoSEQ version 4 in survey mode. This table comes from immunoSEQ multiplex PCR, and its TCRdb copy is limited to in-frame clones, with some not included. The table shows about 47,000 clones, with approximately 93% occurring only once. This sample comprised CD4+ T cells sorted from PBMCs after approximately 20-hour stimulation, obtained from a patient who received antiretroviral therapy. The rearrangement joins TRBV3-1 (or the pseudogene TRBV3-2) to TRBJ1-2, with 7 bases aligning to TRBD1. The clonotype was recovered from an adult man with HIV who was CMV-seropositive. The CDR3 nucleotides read TGTGCCAGCAGCCGGGGAGCGACAGGGAACTATGGCTACACCTTC. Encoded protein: CASSRGATGNYGYTF.